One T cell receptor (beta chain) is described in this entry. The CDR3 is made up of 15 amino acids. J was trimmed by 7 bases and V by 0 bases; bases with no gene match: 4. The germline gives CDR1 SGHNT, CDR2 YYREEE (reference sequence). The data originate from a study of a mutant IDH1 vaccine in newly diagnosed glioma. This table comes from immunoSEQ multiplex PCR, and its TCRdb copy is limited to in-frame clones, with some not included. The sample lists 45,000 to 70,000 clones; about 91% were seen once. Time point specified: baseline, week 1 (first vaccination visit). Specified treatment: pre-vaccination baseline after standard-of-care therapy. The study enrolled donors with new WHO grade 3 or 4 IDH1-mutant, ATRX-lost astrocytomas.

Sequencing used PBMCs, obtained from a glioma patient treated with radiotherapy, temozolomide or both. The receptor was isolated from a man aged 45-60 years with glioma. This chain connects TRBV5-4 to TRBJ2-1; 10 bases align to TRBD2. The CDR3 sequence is CASSLVSSGSNEQFF. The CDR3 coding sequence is TGTGCCAGCAGCTTGGTATCTAGCGGGAGTAATGAGCAGTTCTTC.